The 17 T cell receptor beta chains presented below share a single source sample, sequenced in a study of blood T cell repertoires in COVID-19. Sequencing was performed with immunoSEQ multiplex PCR; in TCRdb, only in-frame clones are kept and a portion is missing. Of under 100,000 clones detected, about 87% appear once; the ten largest clones hold around 5%. Sequences were obtained from peripheral blood. The receptors originated from a man between 40 and 49 years old with acute or convalescent COVID-19.

This clone was seen many times. J is TRBJ2-2 and V is TRBV12-5; D gene uncertain. CDR1 LGHNT and CDR2 FRNRAP come from the germline V gene. Trimming removed 2 bases at V and 1 base at J, with 5 bases between. CDR3 length: 14 residues. The CDR3 nucleotides read TGTGCTAGTGGTTTGTTCCTGAACACCGGGGAGCTGTTTTTT. Its protein is CASGLFLNTGELFF.

This chain joins TRBV21-1 and TRBJ1-6. TRBV21-1 represents a pseudogene. The CDR3 is 13 residues long. CDR3 amino acids: CARSRGGNSPLHF. CDR3 sequence (DNA): TGTGCCAGAAGCAGGGGGGGGAATTCACCCCTCCACTTT.

The rearrangement joins TRBV6-2 or TRBV6-3 to TRBJ2-5; perhaps TRBD1 as D (5 bases). In germline, CDR1 is MNHEY, CDR2 SVGEGT. Trimming pared 5 bases from V and 6 bases from J, leaving 10 bases between. CDR3 length: 12 amino acids. CDR3 in DNA: TGTGCCAGCAGTGGTCCAGGGAAGACCCAGTACTTC. It yields the protein CASSGPGKTQYF.

V gene TRBV3-1 (or the pseudogene TRBV3-2) combines with J gene TRBJ1-1; 8 bases agree with TRBD1. The CDR3 sequence is 15 residues long. V lost 0 bases to trimming and J lost 6 bases; unmatched junction nucleotides: 6. In germline, CDR1 is LGHDT, CDR2 YNNKEL (reference sequence). The CDR3 region is CASSQDDRGIAEAFF. In nucleotides, the CDR3 is TGTGCCAGCAGCCAAGATGACAGGGGTATAGCTGAAGCTTTCTTT.

The chain is built from TRBV4-2 and TRBJ2-7; TRBD2 matches at 7 bases. CDR3 size: 16 residues. Trimming took 0 bases from V and 1 from J; bases not matched to a gene: 6. CDR1 LGHNA and CDR2 YNFKEQ come from the germline V gene. The CDR3 DNA sequence: TGTGCCAGCAGCCAAGATAGGGCTAGCGGATCCTACGAGCAGTACTTC. As protein: CASSQDRASGSYEQYF.

The J gene is TRBJ1-3, the V gene TRBV5-1; 8 nucleotides match TRBD1. The trim removed 5 bases at V and 6 bases at J, leaving 10 bases unmatched. The CDR3 length is 15 residues. Looked up from germline, CDR1 is SGHRS and CDR2 is YFSETQ. The CDR3 sequence is CASSKTGDSENTIYF. CDR3 in DNA: TGCGCCAGCAGTAAGACAGGGGATTCCGAAAACACCATATATTTT. Filled out from reference TRBV5-1 and TRBJ1-3, the complete variable domain reads KAGVTQTPRYLIKTRGQQVTLSCSPISGHRSVSWYQQTPGQGLQFLFEYFSETQRNKGNFPGRFSGRQFSNSRSEMNVSTLELGDSALYLCASSKTGDSENTIYFGEGSWLTVV.

Turning to this clone: One end of the junction is discordant with germline, which a read error may explain. The chain couples TRBV7-7 to TRBJ1-5; 8 bases map to TRBD1. This CDR3 contains 20 residues. Germline CDR1 is SSHAT and CDR2 is FNYEAQ (reference sequence). The CDR3 DNA follows: TGTGCTAGCAGCGCGACCACCTACAGGGGGGATCCCTATAGCAATCAGCCCCAGCATTTT. Its translation is CASSATTYRGDPYSNQPQHF.

This rearrangement joins TRBV4-1 to TRBJ1-2; the match to TRBD1 covers 8 bases. Germline CDR1 MGHRA, CDR2 YSYEKL. This CDR3 is built from 15 residues. With 2 bases clipped from V and 4 bases from J, the junction kept 6 bases outside the gene matches. The CDR3: CASSQISGGSYGYTF. CDR3 sequence (DNA): TGCGCCAGCAGCCAAATATCAGGGGGCAGCTATGGCTACACCTTC.

The chain has TRBV7-2 and TRBJ1-1; 7 bases match TRBD1. The CDR3 consists of 12 residues. V dropped 4 bases and J dropped 8; count of bases not matched to a gene: 4. Germline V gene lookup returns CDR1 SGHTA and CDR2 FQGNSA. CDR3 bases: TGTGCCAGCAGCTCGGACAGGAGAGAAGCTTTCTTT. Its protein product is CASSSDRREAFF.

The gene calls are TRBV3-1 (or the pseudogene TRBV3-2) and TRBJ2-5; 9 bases match TRBD2. The CDR3 runs 16 residues. Germline V lookup: CDR1 LGHDT, CDR2 YNNKEL (reference sequence). V shed 3 bases, J shed 2 bases, and the junction held 7 bases outside the gene matches. CDR3 sequence (DNA): TGTGCCAGCAGCCACGGAGCGGGGGGACGACAAGAGACCCAGTACTTC. This encodes CASSHGAGGRQETQYF.

The chain carries TRBV5-1 and TRBJ1-2; TRBD1 matches 9 bases. Losses at the gene ends were 4 bases for V and 4 bases for J; bases not matched to a gene: 8. CDR3 length: 15 residues. Germline V gives CDR1 SGHRS, CDR2 YFSETQ. The CDR3 loop reads CASSIRTGELYGYTF. In nucleotides, the CDR3 is TGCGCCAGCAGCATTAGGACAGGGGAGCTCTATGGCTACACCTTC. The variable domain in full, with the rest retrieved from reference TRBV5-1 and TRBJ1-2, is KAGVTQTPRYLIKTRGQQVTLSCSPISGHRSVSWYQQTPGQGLQFLFEYFSETQRNKGNFPGRFSGRQFSNSRSEMNVSTLELGDSALYLCASSIRTGELYGYTFGSGTRLTVV.

This chain joins TRBV19 and TRBJ1-2; 9 positions agree with TRBD1. The CDR3 consists of 13 residues. The germline CDR1 and CDR2 sequences are LNHDA and SQIVND (reference sequence). Trimming took 6 bases from V and 7 from J; bases not matched to a gene: 6. The CDR3 reads CASRSDRGPGYTF. CDR3 nucleotide sequence: TGTGCCAGTAGATCGGACAGGGGCCCTGGCTACACCTTC.

J is TRBJ1-2 and V is TRBV23-1, with D perhaps matching TRBD1 (6 bases). TRBV23-1 falls under the ORF class, with uncertain function. CDR3 length equals 14 residues. Between the trimmed V and J ends, which lost 2 bases and 6 bases, there was a span of 13 bases. CDR3 amino acids: CASSQGRRGHGYTF. Written as DNA, the CDR3 is TGCGCCAGCAGTCAAGGGCGCAGGGGACATGGCTACACCTTC.

The chain is built from TRBV5-1 and TRBJ2-5, with a tentative D call TRBD2 (5 bases). CDR1 and CDR2 (germline): SGHRS, YFSETQ. V lost 0 bases and J 2 bases, leaving 14 bases between the germline ends. This CDR3 is built from 16 residues. The CDR3 DNA follows: TGCGCCAGCAGCTTGGATCTTCGGGGTCGGCAAGAGACCCAGTACTTC. Its translation is CASSLDLRGRQETQYF.

This chain uses TRBV14 with TRBJ2-7, with 8 bases fitting TRBD2. Looked up from germline, CDR1 is SGHDN and CDR2 is FVKESK. The CDR3 is 13 amino acids. Trimming cost V 4 bases and J 4 bases; bases outside gene matches: 3. The CDR3 nucleotides are TGTGCCAGCAGCCTTAGCGGGATATACGAGCAGTACTTC. Protein: CASSLSGIYEQYF.

The chain combines TRBV5-1 with TRBJ2-7; the D gene is possibly TRBD1 (6 bases). The CDR3 runs to 15 residues. V was clipped by 0 bases and J by 0 bases, with 10 bases between them. Looked up from germline, CDR1 is SGHRS and CDR2 is YFSETQ. Written as DNA, the CDR3 is TGCGCCAGCAGCTTGGCACCGGACAGCTCCTACGAGCAGTACTTC. Its protein is CASSLAPDSSYEQYF.

The genes are TRBV5-1 and TRBJ2-7; D perhaps matches TRBD1 (6 bases). The V gene's germline CDR1 is SGHRS and CDR2 YFSETQ. CDR3 length: 13 residues. V lost 0 bases and J lost 2, with 6 bases in between. DNA for the CDR3: TGCGCCAGCAGCTTGGAGGGGGCCTACGAGCAGTACTTC. It is translated as CASSLEGAYEQYF. Looking up the rest from reference TRBV5-1 and TRBJ2-7 gives the full variable domain: KAGVTQTPRYLIKTRGQQVTLSCSPISGHRSVSWYQQTPGQGLQFLFEYFSETQRNKGNFPGRFSGRQFSNSRSEMNVSTLELGDSALYLCASSLEGAYEQYFGPGTRLTVT.